The clone carrying this TCR beta chain was seen a handful of times. This record belongs to a study of blood T cell repertoires in COVID-19. Study-level information: Sites in the United States, Italy and Spain provided acute and convalescent COVID-19 samples.

Using immunoSEQ multiplex PCR, the repertoire was profiled, and TCRdb retains in-frame clones only, with some absent. Of fewer than 300,000 clones listed, about nine tenths were seen once; the top ten hold roughly 2.3%. The sample consisted of peripheral blood. This receptor was taken from a woman aged 25 to 39 with COVID-19, enrolled during active disease.

CDR3 DNA: TGTGCCAGCAGCCAAACAGGGAACGCCCAGTACTTC. This gives the protein CASSQTGNAQYF. The rearrangement joins TRBV3-1 (or the pseudogene TRBV3-2) to TRBJ2-5, with a weak D call TRBD1 (6 bases). Germline values: CDR1 LGHDT, CDR2 YNNKEL (reference sequence). The CDR3 has 12 amino acids. Trimming took 2 bases from V and 9 from J, leaving 10 bases between them.